This section outlines one T cell receptor beta chain sequence together with its context. Its specificity is unknown. This sample is part of a study of cytomegalovirus exposure and HLA in healthy donors. The study's findings and limits: In vitro, a few CMV-associated chains proved specific for CMV antigens. It was 150 to 200 TCR beta chains that were listed as cytomegalovirus-associated.

The data were produced by immunoSEQ multiplex PCR, yet TCRdb's version contains in-frame clones alone and is incomplete. The table shows about 200,000 clones, with roughly 91% occurring only once. Germline values: CDR1 GTSNPN, CDR2 SVGIG (reference sequence). This CDR3 has 11 residues. The rearrangement joins TRBV30 to TRBJ1-1, with D tentatively TRBD1 (6 bases). Sequenced sample: PBMCs. The receptor was derived from a young woman in good health and CMV-seropositive. DNA of the CDR3: TGTGCGCTAGGGGGAAGGACTGAAGCTTTCTTT. This encodes CALGGRTEAFF.